These T cell receptor beta chains were read from a single sample in a study of blood T cell repertoires in COVID-19. The repertoire was sequenced with immunoSEQ multiplex PCR; TCRdb's copy has only in-frame clones and lacks some. The sample lists 55,000 to 75,000 clones; around four fifths were seen once. The sample comprised peripheral blood. The source of these receptors is a man in his 60s with acute or convalescent COVID-19. Each CDR3 is given with its conserved first and last residue. The D gene is left open where the match is weak. The listing skips clone size in some rows; elsewhere it reads once, few, many or a size class.

d_gene	len	j_gene	abundance	v_gene	CDR3nt	CDR3aa
NA	17	TRBJ2-5	NA	TRBV21-1	TGTGCCAGCAGCAAATCCCCCGGGACAGGGCATATGGAGACCCAGTACTTC	CASSKSPGTGHMETQYF
TRBD2	16	TRBJ2-2	once	TRBV19	TGTGCCAGTAGTATAGATTCTGGGGGGGACACCGGGGAGCTGTTTTTT	CASSIDSGGDTGELFF
TRBD2	16	TRBJ2-1	NA	TRBV15	TGTGCCACCAGCAACTGGGACCCGGGGGGGCAGGGGAAGCAGTTCTTC	CATSNWDPGGQGKQFF
NA	16	TRBJ1-1	NA	TRBV28	TGTGCCAGCAGTTCCGGCGGCGGCAACTTCTACACTGAAGCTTTCTTT	CASSSGGGNFYTEAFF
NA	18	TRBJ2-2	NA	TRBV9	TGTGCCAGCAGCCCCCACCAGTACAAGGACACCTACACCGGGGAGCTGTTTTTT	CASSPHQYKDTYTGELFF
TRBD1	15	TRBJ1-5	NA	TRBV4-2	TGTGCCAGCAGCCAAGGACAGGGAGGAAATCAGCCCCAGCATTTT	CASSQGQGGNQPQHF
NA	12	TRBJ2-7	NA	TRBV12-3/TRBV12-4	TGTGCCAGCAGCTTAAGAGGCTACGAGCAGTACTTC	CASSLRGYEQYF
NA	16	TRBJ2-2	few	TRBV6-5	TGTGCCAGCAGTTTCGCGGGGAACCCGAACACCGGGGAGCTGTTTTTT	CASSFAGNPNTGELFF
TRBD1	16	TRBJ2-3	NA	TRBV5-6	TGTGCCAGCTTTACTGTCCCCTCGGACAGGGCCGATACGCAGTATTTT	CASFTVPSDRADTQYF
NA	15	TRBJ1-6	NA	TRBV6-1	TGTGCCAGCAGTGAATACCAGGGGCTCAATTCACCCCTCCACTTT	CASSEYQGLNSPLHF
NA	13	TRBJ1-6	few	TRBV6-5	TGTGCCAGCAGTCTATTTGCAAGTTCACCCCTCCACTTT	CASSLFASSPLHF
NA	14	TRBJ1-1	few	TRBV6-6	TGTGCCAGCACCCTACCTAGCGGCGGGCCTGTAACTTTCTTT	CASTLPSGGPVTFF
TRBD1	13	TRBJ1-6	NA	TRBV6-5	TGTGCCAGCAGTTTTACAGGGGCCTCACCCCTCCACTTT	CASSFTGASPLHF
TRBD2	16	TRBJ2-1	NA	TRBV18	TGTGCCAGCTCACCGCTAGCGGCATCCCCCAGGGATGAGCAGTTCTTC	CASSPLAASPRDEQFF
NA	14	TRBJ2-2	NA	TRBV19	TGTGCCAGTAGTATTCTGCAGTCGTCCGGGGAGCTGTTTTTT	CASSILQSSGELFF
NA	14	TRBJ2-1	few	TRBV11-1	TGTGCCAGCAGCTTAGCGGGAGGCCGCTCGGGGCAGTTCTTC	CASSLAGGRSGQFF
TRBD2	15	TRBJ2-5	NA	TRBV25-1	TGTGCCAGCAGTGTTACTAGCGGGGGGGGAGAGACCCAGTACTTC	CASSVTSGGGETQYF
NA	12	TRBJ1-1	NA	TRBV30	TGTGCCTGGAGAGAACGGAGTTCGGGGGCTTTCTTT	CAWRERSSGAFF
TRBD2	13	TRBJ2-1	NA	TRBV5-1	TGCGCCAGCAGCTTGGAGCGGGGTCGAGAGCAGTTCTTC	CASSLERGREQFF
NA	17	TRBJ1-6	NA	TRBV5-1	TGCGCCAGCAGCGGTACCGGACCCCTAAACAGGCGATCACCCCTCCACTTT	CASSGTGPLNRRSPLHF
TRBD2	15	TRBJ2-5	few	TRBV11-2	TGTGCCAGCAGCTTAACGGGGGGGATTCAAGAGACCCAGTACTTC	CASSLTGGIQETQYF
NA	15	TRBJ1-1	NA	TRBV14	TGTGCCAGCAGCCAAGATAGTGTGCAGGGGCGAGAAGCTTTCTTT	CASSQDSVQGREAFF
NA	13	TRBJ2-5	NA	TRBV7-9	TGTGCCAGCAGCTTGAATAGCGCGGAGACCCAGTACTTC	CASSLNSAETQYF
NA	16	TRBJ1-4	NA	TRBV6-2/TRBV6-3	TGTGCCACCAGTAGCGGGGAGGCAGCAACTAATGAAAAACTGTTTTTT	CATSSGEAATNEKLFF
NA	14	TRBJ1-1	few	TRBV18	TGTGCCAGCTCACCACCGCAGGGGAACACTGAAGCTTTCTTT	CASSPPQGNTEAFF
TRBD1	17	TRBJ2-3	NA	TRBV24-1	TGTGCCACCAGTGACCCCATGACAGGGGTTGATCCAGATACGCAGTATTTT	CATSDPMTGVDPDTQYF
TRBD2	16	TRBJ2-5	NA	TRBV3-1/TRBV3-2	TGTGCCAGCAGCCAAGGGTCTAGCGGGGTACAAGAGACCCAGTACTTC	CASSQGSSGVQETQYF
TRBD1	14	TRBJ1-2	NA	TRBV9	TGTGCCAGCAGCACCGGGACAGGGATCTATGGCTACACCTTC	CASSTGTGIYGYTF
TRBD2	14	TRBJ2-3	NA	TRBV25-1	TGTGCCAGCGTACAAGCGGGAAGCACAGATACGCAGTATTTT	CASVQAGSTDTQYF
TRBD1	14	TRBJ1-5	NA	TRBV6-5	TGTGCCAGCTCCCCGGACAGGGCCAATCAGCCCCAGCATTTT	CASSPDRANQPQHF
TRBD2	19	TRBJ2-1	many	TRBV3-1/TRBV3-2	TGTGCCAGCAGCGCCGAACTCCCGGGACTAGCGGGAGGGCGGAATGAGCAGTTCTTC	CASSAELPGLAGGRNEQFF
TRBD1	15	TRBJ1-4	NA	TRBV27	TGTGCCAGCAGTCCCCCGGACAGGGCTAATGAAAAACTGTTTTTT	CASSPPDRANEKLFF
TRBD2	13	TRBJ2-5	NA	TRBV7-9	TGTGCGACGGCTAGCGGGCACCAAGAGACCCAGTACTTC	CATASGHQETQYF
NA	15	TRBJ2-2	NA	TRBV3-1/TRBV3-2	TGTGCCAGCAGCCAAAGAGGGCCGGGAACCGGGGAGCTGTTTTTT	CASSQRGPGTGELFF
NA	15	TRBJ2-1	NA	TRBV18	TGTGCCAGCTCACCCACTAGCTCCAGATACAATGAGCAGTTCTTC	CASSPTSSRYNEQFF
NA	13	TRBJ2-7	once	TRBV2	TGTGCCAGCAGGCGGGACTCAAGCTACGAGCAGTACTTC	CASRRDSSYEQYF
NA	14	TRBJ2-2	NA	TRBV5-1	TGCGCCAGCAGCTTGGCGGTAACGAGCGGGGAGCTGTTTTTT	CASSLAVTSGELFF
TRBD1	12	TRBJ1-4	few	TRBV19	TGTGCCAGCCAAGATCGGGACAGGGGATTGTTTTTT	CASQDRDRGLFF
TRBD1	16	TRBJ1-6	NA	TRBV5-1	TGCGCCAGCAGCATAAGGGGGCAGGTTGCAAATTCACCCCTCCACTTT	CASSIRGQVANSPLHF
TRBD1	15	TRBJ1-2	NA	TRBV5-6	TGTGCCAGCAGCTTTGGGAACAGGGGACTTGATGGCTACACCTTC	CASSFGNRGLDGYTF
TRBD1	18	TRBJ2-2	NA	TRBV6-1	TGTGCCAGCAGTGAAGCGCTTACGGGACAGTTGGACACCGGGGAGCTGTTTTTT	CASSEALTGQLDTGELFF
TRBD1	16	TRBJ2-3	NA	TRBV5-1	TGCGCCAGCAGCCGTATGCTCAGGGGGCGCACAGATACGCAGTATTTT	CASSRMLRGRTDTQYF
NA	11	TRBJ1-1	NA	TRBV2	TGTGCCAGCACCCCAAACACTGAAGCTTTCTTT	CASTPNTEAFF
NA	13	TRBJ1-2	NA	TRBV5-6	TGTGCCAGCAGCTTACAGGACGCCTATGGCTACACCTTC	CASSLQDAYGYTF
NA	14	TRBJ1-1	once	TRBV7-9	TGTGCCAGCAGCTTAGTGAAGGACAGCGTTGAAGCTTTCTTT	CASSLVKDSVEAFF
TRBD2	16	TRBJ2-1	NA	TRBV27	TGTGCCAGCAGTTCCGTACTAGCGGGGGTGTACAATGAGCAGTTCTTC	CASSSVLAGVYNEQFF
TRBD1	14	TRBJ1-2	NA	TRBV30	TGTGCCTGGAAGCACAGTCCAGGGGGCTATGGCTACACCTTC	CAWKHSPGGYGYTF
NA	13	TRBJ2-1	NA	TRBV11-2	TGTGCCAGCAGCTTATATTCTGGCGGGGAGCAGTTCTTC	CASSLYSGGEQFF
TRBD2	15	TRBJ2-3	NA	TRBV9	TGTGCCAGCAGCGTAGAACGGGGGGGCACAGATACGCAGTATTTT	CASSVERGGTDTQYF
NA	17	TRBJ1-2	once	TRBV5-8	TGTGCCAGCAGCATAATCTCGAACAGGGACACAAACTATGGCTACACCTTC	CASSIISNRDTNYGYTF
NA	14	TRBJ2-5	few	TRBV15	TGTGCCACCAGCAGAGATCTTGGGAGGGAGACCCAGTACTTC	CATSRDLGRETQYF
TRBD1	15	TRBJ2-1	NA	TRBV19	TGTGCCAGTAGTATAGTGGGGACAGGGGACAATGAGCAGTTCTTC	CASSIVGTGDNEQFF